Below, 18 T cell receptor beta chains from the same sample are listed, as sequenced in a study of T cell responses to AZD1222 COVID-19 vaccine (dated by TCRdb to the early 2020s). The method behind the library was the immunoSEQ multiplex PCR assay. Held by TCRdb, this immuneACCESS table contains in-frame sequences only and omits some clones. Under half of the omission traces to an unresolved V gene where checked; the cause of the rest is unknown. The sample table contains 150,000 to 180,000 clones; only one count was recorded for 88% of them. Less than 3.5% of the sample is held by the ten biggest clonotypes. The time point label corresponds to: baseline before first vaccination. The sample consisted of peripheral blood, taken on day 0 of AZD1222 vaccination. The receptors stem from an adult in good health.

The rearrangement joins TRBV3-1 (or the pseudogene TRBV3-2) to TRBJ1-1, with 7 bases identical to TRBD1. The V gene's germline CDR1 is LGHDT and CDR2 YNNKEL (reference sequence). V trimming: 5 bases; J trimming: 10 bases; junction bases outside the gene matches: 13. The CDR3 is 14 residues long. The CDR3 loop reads CASSDDRVSGVAFF. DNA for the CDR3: TGTGCCAGCAGCGATGACAGGGTCAGTGGGGTAGCTTTCTTT.

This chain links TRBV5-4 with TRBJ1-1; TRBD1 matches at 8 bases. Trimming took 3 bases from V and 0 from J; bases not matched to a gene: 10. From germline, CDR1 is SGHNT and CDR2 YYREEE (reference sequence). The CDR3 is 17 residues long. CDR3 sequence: CASSSPRGLEMNTEAFF. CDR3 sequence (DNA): TGTGCCAGCAGCTCGCCCAGGGGGCTAGAAATGAACACTGAAGCTTTCTTT. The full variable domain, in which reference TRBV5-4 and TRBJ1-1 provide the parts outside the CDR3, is ETGVTQSPTHLIKTRGQQVTLRCSSQSGHNTVSWYQQALGQGPQFIFQYYREEENGRGNFPPRFSGLQFPNYSSELNVNALELDDSALYLCASSSPRGLEMNTEAFFGQGTRLTVV.

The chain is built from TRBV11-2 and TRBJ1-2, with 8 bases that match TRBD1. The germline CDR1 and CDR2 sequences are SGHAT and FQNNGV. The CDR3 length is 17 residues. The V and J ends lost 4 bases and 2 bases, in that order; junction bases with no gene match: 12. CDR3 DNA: TGTGCCAGCAGCTCTCAGGGGGCTATAGCCGGGAACTATGGCTACACCTTC. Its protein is CASSSQGAIAGNYGYTF.

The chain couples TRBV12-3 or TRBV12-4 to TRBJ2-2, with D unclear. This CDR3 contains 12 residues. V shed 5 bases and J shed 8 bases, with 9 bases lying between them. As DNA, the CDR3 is TGTGCCAGCAGTATGGGCTTGGGGGAGCTGTTTTTT. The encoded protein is CASSMGLGELFF.

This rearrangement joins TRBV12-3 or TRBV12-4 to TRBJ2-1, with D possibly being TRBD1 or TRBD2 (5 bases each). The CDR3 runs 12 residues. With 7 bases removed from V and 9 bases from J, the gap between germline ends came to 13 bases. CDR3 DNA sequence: TGTGCCAGCACCGAGGGGCCGGCTGAGCAGTTCTTC. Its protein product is CASTEGPAEQFF.

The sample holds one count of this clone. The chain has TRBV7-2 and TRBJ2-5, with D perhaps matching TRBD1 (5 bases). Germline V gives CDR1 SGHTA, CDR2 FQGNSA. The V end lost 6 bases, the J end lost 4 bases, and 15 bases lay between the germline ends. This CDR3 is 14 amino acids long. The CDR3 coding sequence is TGTGCCAGCAGTTCCGGGTCAGGGCCAGAGACCCAGTACTTC. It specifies CASSSGSGPETQYF.

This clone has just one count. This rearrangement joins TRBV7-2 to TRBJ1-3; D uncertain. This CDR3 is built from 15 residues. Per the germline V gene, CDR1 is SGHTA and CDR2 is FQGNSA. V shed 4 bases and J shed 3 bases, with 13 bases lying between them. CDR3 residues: CASSSALGVGNTIYF. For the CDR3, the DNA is TGTGCCAGCAGCTCGGCCCTCGGGGTTGGAAACACCATATATTTT.

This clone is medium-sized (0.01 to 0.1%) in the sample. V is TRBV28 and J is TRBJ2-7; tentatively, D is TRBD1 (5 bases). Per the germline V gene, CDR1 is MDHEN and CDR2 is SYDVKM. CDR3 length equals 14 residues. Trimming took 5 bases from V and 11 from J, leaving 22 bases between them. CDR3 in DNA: TGTGCCAGCAGTCCACCCTTTAGGGGTGGGCCCAAGTACTTC. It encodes CASSPPFRGGPKYF.

CDR3 in DNA: TGTGCCAGCAGCTTAGGTCGGGAAAAACTGTTTTTT. Amino acids: CASSLGREKLFF. J is TRBJ1-4 and V is TRBV7-2, with D hard to call. The CDR3 covers 12 residues. Trimming pared 1 base from V and 8 bases from J, leaving 5 bases between. From germline, CDR1 is SGHTA and CDR2 FQGNSA.

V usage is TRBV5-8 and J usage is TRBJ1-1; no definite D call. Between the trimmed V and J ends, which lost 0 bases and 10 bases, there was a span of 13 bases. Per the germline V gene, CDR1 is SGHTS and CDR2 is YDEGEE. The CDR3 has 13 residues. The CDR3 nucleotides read TGTGCCAGCAGCTTGGGTGGATGGAGCCCAGCTTTCTTT. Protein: CASSLGGWSPAFF.

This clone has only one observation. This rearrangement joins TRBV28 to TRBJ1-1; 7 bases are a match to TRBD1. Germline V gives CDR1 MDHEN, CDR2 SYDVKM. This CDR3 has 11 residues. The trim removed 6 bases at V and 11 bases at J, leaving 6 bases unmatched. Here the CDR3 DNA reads TGTGCCAGCAGATCCGGGACAGCGGCTTTCTTT. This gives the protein CASRSGTAAFF. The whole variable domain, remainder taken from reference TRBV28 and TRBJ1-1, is DVKVTQSSRYLVKRTGEKVFLECVQDMDHENMFWYRQDPGLGLRLIYFSYDVKMKEKGDIPEGYSVSREKKERFSLILESASTNQTSMYLCASRSGTAAFFGQGTRLTVV.

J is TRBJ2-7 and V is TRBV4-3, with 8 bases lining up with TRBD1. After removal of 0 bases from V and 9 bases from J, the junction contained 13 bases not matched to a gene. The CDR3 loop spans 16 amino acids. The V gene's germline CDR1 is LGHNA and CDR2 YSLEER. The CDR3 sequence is CASSQEIGQGGGGQYF. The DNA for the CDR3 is TGCGCCAGCAGCCAAGAAATCGGACAGGGAGGAGGTGGGCAGTACTTC.

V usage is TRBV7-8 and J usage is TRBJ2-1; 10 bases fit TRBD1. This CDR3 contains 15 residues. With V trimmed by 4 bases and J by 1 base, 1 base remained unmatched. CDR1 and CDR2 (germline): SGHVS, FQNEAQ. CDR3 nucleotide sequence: TGTGCCAGCAGCTCGGACAGGGGGTCCTACAATGAGCAGTTCTTC. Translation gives CASSSDRGSYNEQFF.

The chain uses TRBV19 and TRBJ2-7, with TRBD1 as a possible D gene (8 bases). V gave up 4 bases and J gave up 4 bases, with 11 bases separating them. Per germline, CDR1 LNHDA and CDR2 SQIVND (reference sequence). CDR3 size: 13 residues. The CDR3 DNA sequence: TGTGCCAGTAGTACACAGGGGGGGTACGAGCAGTACTTC. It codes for CASSTQGGYEQYF.

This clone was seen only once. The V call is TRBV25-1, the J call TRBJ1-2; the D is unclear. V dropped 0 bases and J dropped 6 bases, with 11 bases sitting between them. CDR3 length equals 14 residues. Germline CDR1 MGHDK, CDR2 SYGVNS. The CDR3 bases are TGTGCCAGCAGTGAATATTGGGGTTATAATGGCTACACCTTC. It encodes CASSEYWGYNGYTF.

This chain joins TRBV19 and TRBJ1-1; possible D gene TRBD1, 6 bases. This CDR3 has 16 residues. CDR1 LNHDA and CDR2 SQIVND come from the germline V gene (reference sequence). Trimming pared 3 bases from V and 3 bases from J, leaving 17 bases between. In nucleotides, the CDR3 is TGTGCCAGTAGTATCGACAGGCGCCGTTATGACACTGAAGCTTTCTTT. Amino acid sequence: CASSIDRRRYDTEAFF.

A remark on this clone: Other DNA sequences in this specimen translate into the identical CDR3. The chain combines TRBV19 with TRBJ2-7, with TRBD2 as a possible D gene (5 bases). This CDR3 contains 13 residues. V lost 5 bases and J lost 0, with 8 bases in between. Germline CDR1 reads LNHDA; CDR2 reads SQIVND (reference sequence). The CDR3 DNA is TGTGCCAGTAGTGTGGGGAGCTCCTACGAGCAGTACTTC. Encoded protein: CASSVGSSYEQYF. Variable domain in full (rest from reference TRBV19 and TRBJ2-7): DGGITQSPKYLFRKEGQNVTLSCEQNLNHDAMYWYRQDPGQGLRLIYYSQIVNDFQKGDIAEGYSVSREKKESFPLTVTSAQKNPTAFYLCASSVGSSYEQYFGPGTRLTVT.

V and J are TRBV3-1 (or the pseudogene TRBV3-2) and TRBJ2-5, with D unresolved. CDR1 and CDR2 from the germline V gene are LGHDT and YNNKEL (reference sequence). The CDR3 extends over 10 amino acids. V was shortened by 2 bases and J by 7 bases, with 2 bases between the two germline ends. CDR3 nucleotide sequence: TGTGCCAGCAGCCAAACGACCCAGTACTTC. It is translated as CASSQTTQYF.